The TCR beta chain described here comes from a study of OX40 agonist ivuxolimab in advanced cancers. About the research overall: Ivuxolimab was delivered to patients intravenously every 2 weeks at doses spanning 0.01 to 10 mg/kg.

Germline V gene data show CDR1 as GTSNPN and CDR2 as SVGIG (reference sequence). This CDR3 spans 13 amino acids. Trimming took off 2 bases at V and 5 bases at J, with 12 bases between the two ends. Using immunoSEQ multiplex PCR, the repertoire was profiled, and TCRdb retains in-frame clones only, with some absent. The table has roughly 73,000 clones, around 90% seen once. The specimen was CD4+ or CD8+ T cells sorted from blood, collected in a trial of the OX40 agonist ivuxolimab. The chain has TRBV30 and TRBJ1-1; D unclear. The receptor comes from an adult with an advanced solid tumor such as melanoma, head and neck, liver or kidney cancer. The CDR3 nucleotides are TGTGCCTGGAGTAAAGGCTGGAGGACTGAAGCTTTCTTT. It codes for CAWSKGWRTEAFF.